This T cell receptor (beta chain) was identified in a study of cytomegalovirus exposure and HLA in healthy donors listed by TCRdb under 2017. Broadly, across the study: According to an earlier analysis of a few hundred of the donors, about 179 million T cells yielded roughly 110 million unique TCR beta sequences and about 300 Gb of sequence data. The genetic ancestry cluster associated with self-reported Caucasian donors included about 81% of the roughly 400 genotyped donors. Donor age, sex, ethnicity and CMV serostatus were compiled together with the repertoire data. All discovery cohort repertoires had been generated using a single sequencing platform. In addition to the first cohort of approximately 650 subjects, a separate validation cohort of 100 to 150 different subjects was used. A later analysis re-analyzed previously published TCR beta repertoires from 660 or so donors and added high-resolution HLA genotyping to study TCR occurrence patterns. Class I and class II HLA loci were covered by the typing at four-digit resolution. The study was designed to test whether signatures of past pathogen exposure could be identified by cataloging public T cell receptors. An early release that covered fewer than 750 HLA-typed donors contained approximately 290 gigabases of sequencing data and some 87 million unique TCR sequences. An earlier analysis of approximately 500 of the donors applied high-throughput TCR beta sequencing to assess whether each TCR beta V gene segment acted as functional or pseudogenic. The study profiled the T cell repertoires of hundreds of subjects by immunosequencing and related them to cytomegalovirus serostatus. A later genetic analysis used genome-wide SNP genotypes for about three fifths of the 666 donors, treating that subset as a discovery cohort. The number of donors typed differed by locus, with about 629-630 for A, B, C, DRB1 and DQB1, around 520 for DQA1, 600 to 610 for DPA1, and over 400 for DPB1. Rather than drawing on any new phenotypic data, the later analysis identified candidate immune exposures from TCR beta sequences and the way those sequences occurred across donors. Several DR-DQ haplotypes were treated as single units for association and clustering because of strong linkage in the cohort. On average, around 230,000 unique TCR beta nucleotide sequences were sequenced per donor among a few hundred genotyped donors of the cohort, with around 19% of those sequences being non-productive. To predict cytomegalovirus infection status, the study combined high-throughput TCR immunosequencing, statistical association of individual TCRs with disease status, and machine learning.

Trimmed from V: 6 bases; trimmed from J: 0 bases; junction bases lacking a gene match: 12. The CDR3 runs 18 residues from the cysteine to the phenylalanine. Only the CDR3 region is kept as DNA, spanning 54 bases read in frame from base 1. Per the germline V gene, SNHLY is the CDR1 and FYNNEI is the CDR2. Overall study results and their limits: Assigning TCR associations to individual alleles was difficult when HLA alleles, especially DR and DQ, strongly co-occurred. In a later analysis, the rate of TCR association differed among HLA loci, with DRB1 alleles having the most associated TCRs and HLA-C alleles having the fewest. The classifier was reported to diagnose cytomegalovirus status with high specificity and sensitivity in both the original cohort and the validation cohort. Because HLA typing was unavailable for some donors at each locus, only the typed subset was used in association tests. At a false discovery rate of 0.05, a later analysis linked 16,000 or so TCR beta sequences to specific HLA alleles. A later analysis found that HLA-associated TCR beta chains were more clonally expanded and had lower generation probabilities than equally common non-associated chains. Several of the top co-occurrence clusters appeared to be linked to parvovirus B19, influenza, CMV and Epstein-Barr virus, according to a later analysis. Some IMGT-functional V segments, including TRBV6-2 and TRBV6-3, could not be told apart with the 87-base-pair reads, so those segments were excluded. Because counts were too low, about 17 rarely observed V segments, including chromosome 9 orphons, were excluded from the earlier analysis of under 650 of the donors. For the cohort, immune exposure information was limited to CMV serostatus. The sequencing pipeline was judged likely to have produced a cluster of highly shared sequence variants as a technical artifact. In the study, some 160 TCR beta chains were listed as associated with cytomegalovirus. Correlated functional status among segregating V segments might reflect linkage disequilibrium, but an unknown experimental factor could not be ruled out. According to the authors, the approach could potentially be generalized to other disease states and immunological phenotypes. V-gene and J-gene trimming of TCR beta chains was associated with a missense DCLRE1C variant in a later genetic analysis, and the association was replicated in an independent cohort. Most TCR sequences were observed very rarely across donors, whereas some public TCRs were present in many individuals. The presence/absence analyses assumed that sequencing depth was roughly uniform across donors, and that assumption may not be true. According to a later genetic analysis, donors in an Asian-associated ancestry cluster had fewer N-insertions in productive TCRs than the approximately 700-donor mean. This cohort had only TCR beta chains sequenced, and the lack of alpha or paired-chain data limited which features could be detected. In an earlier analysis of approximately 590 of the donors, most TCR beta V segments were observed in productive rearrangements about 90% or about 30% of the time, broadly matching IMGT annotations. According to a later analysis, most CMV-associated TCR beta chains appeared to be HLA-restricted, and the HLA associations seemed to be driven largely by CMV exposure. A further reported finding was that TCR beta sequences accurately predicted the HLA-A and HLA-B alleles for most subjects in the first cohort. In vitro tests confirmed that a few of the cytomegalovirus-associated TCR beta chains recognize cytomegalovirus antigens.

Library generation was performed with the immunoSEQ multiplex PCR assay. The multiplex PCR relied on a mix of 60 forward primers for TCR Vbeta segments and 13 reverse primers for TCR Jbeta segments. Amplification of the CDR3 region of rearranged TCR beta genes was performed with a multiplex PCR assay on genomic DNA. The amplified TCR beta libraries were sequenced on the Illumina HiSeq System as 87-base-pair reads. Per the authors' processing: In a later analysis, about 80 million unique TCR beta chains were counted across the approximately 670 repertoires, and roughly 10 million of these chains were shared by at least two donors. To remove PCR and sequencing errors, raw reads were error-corrected and collapsed into unique sequences using a nearest-neighbor algorithm that merged closely related sequences. CDR3 sequences were aligned to IMGT reference sequences to assign V, D and J gene segments. Each retained sequence needed at least a six-nucleotide match to both a V gene segment and a J gene segment. A rearrangement was called productive if the CDR3 had no stop codons and remained in frame with V and J, and every other rearrangement was called non-productive. Following IMGT convention, CDR3 was defined as the stretch from the second conserved V-encoded cysteine to the conserved J-encoded phenylalanine. Sequences without an unambiguous match to a single V gene segment were excluded from the earlier analysis of about 600 of the donors. In an earlier analysis of almost 600 of the donors, a V segment was called functional when productive rearrangements were above 56.7%, and segregating when the standard deviation between donors exceeded 5%. To diagnose cytomegalovirus status from the catalog of TCR beta chain sequences, a statistical classification framework was built. A later analysis assigned V and J genes by comparing TCR nucleotide sequences with IMGT/GENE-DB human TR gene sequences. In a later analysis, CDR3 sequences and most-parsimonious VDJ recombination scenarios were assigned using the TCRdist pipeline. A later analysis defined each TCR beta chain by its CDR3 amino acid sequence plus V-gene family, and excluded reads lacking a unique V-gene family. As a way to deal with suspected cross-contamination and a sequencing artifact, a later analysis dropped 450 to 700 nucleotide sequences that were highly shared and had low generation probability. In a later analysis, a clonal expansion index was calculated for each public chain from normalized within-repertoire ranks of inferred template counts. In a later analysis, generation probabilities were computed with a VDJ recombination model fitted to out-of-frame rearrangements, and the resulting probabilities were checked against IGoR. A later analysis scored TCR-TCR, TCR-HLA and TCR-CMV co-occurrence with hypergeometric tests, applying a repertoire-size bias correction to TCR pairs. To estimate false discovery rates, a later analysis permuted the HLA or CMV assignments 20 times. A later analysis grouped co-occurring TCRs with DBSCAN, adding TCRdist sequence similarity when clustering within HLA-allele-positive subsets. Repertoires with fewer than 30,000 or more than 120,000 public chains, plus five repertoires with anomalous nucleotide sharing, were excluded from co-occurrence clustering. In TCRdb, the immuneACCESS table is reduced to in-frame sequences with V and J assigned. These tables do not hold every clone; where another copy was compared, an unresolved V gene accounts for under half, and the others remain unexplained. V and J calls and clone size are copied from that table; D and trimming were computed from the DNA. The sample records 140,000 to 150,000 clones, approximately 80% of which are singletons. In total, the top ten clones hold about 2.2% of the sample.

The cohort consisted of some 670 healthy bone marrow donors. At the time of sampling, every cohort member was nominally healthy, though immune exposures that went unrecorded were likely present. The donor was CMV seropositive and was included in the group of 250 to 300 seropositive cohort members. A peripheral blood sample was collected from each donor, and TCR beta sequencing was performed on peripheral blood mononuclear cells. Genomic DNA extraction from the blood cell samples was performed with the Qiagen DNeasy Blood Extraction Kit. Notes on this clone: Its antigen target is currently unknown. Base qualities are not recorded, but no much larger clone differs from it by a single base.

Material: PBMCs. This TCR was sampled from a woman under 30 in good health and CMV-seropositive. The V gene is TRBV2 and the J gene is TRBJ1-5; 9 central nucleotides agree with TRBD1. The CDR3 region has the sequence CASSPGTGRGYSNQPQHF. The bases are TGTGCCAGCAGCCCGGGGACAGGGAGAGGATATAGCAATCAGCCCCAGCATTTT.